This entry is about one T cell receptor (beta chain). This specimen belongs to a study of blood T cell repertoires in COVID-19. As for the study in general: Researchers got acute and convalescent COVID-19 samples from the United States, Italy and Spain.

The assay was immunoSEQ multiplex PCR, and TCRdb's table has in-frame clones only and misses some. The table shows around 99,000 clones, with more than 70% occurring only once. Per germline, CDR1 SGHVS and CDR2 FNYEAQ. The length of the CDR3 is 14 residues. Trimming removed 6 bases at V and 5 bases at J, with 16 bases between. The chain joins TRBV7-6 to TRBJ2-5; the D gene is possibly TRBD2 (5 bases). The sequence was obtained from a human donor in a cohort sampled during active COVID-19. Sequencing input: peripheral blood. The CDR3 sequence: CASRRTGSGETQYF. As DNA, the CDR3 is TGTGCCAGCAGACGGACTGGGTCGGGGGAGACCCAGTACTTC.